These 20 T cell receptor beta chains were all obtained from the same sample, sequenced in a study of CD8 T cells in ankylosing spondylitis (dated by TCRdb to about 2017). Libraries were made using 5' RACE. Sequencing was performed on an Illumina HiSeq 2500. TCRdb's own reprocessing of the public reads used fastp at Q25 and MiXCR and kept productive beta chains. Under each unique CDR3 protein, matching rows form one entry showing the most common genes and DNA. This sample is represented by 300,000 to 350,000 distinct CDR3 sequences; around 10% of them were singletons. The ten largest clones add up to about a tenth of the sample. The sample taken for sequencing was blood, either unsorted or a sorted T cell fraction (not recorded which). The receptor set was obtained from a female donor with ankylosing spondylitis or in good health (not recorded which).

This clonotype showed up many times. This sequence joins TRBV20-1 and TRBJ2-7, with TRBD2 as a possible D gene (5 bases). This CDR3 comprises 13 residues. V was cut by 8 bases and J by 1 base, with 15 bases left in between. In germline, CDR1 is DFQATT, CDR2 SNEGSKA (reference sequence). This chain's CDR3 is CSPSGPASYEQYF. CDR3 bases: TGCAGTCCCAGCGGACCGGCTTCCTACGAGCAGTACTTC.

This clonotype was observed a few times. This rearrangement joins TRBV20-1 to TRBJ1-2; possibly TRBD1 for D (5 bases). V was cut by 6 bases and J by 8 bases, with 22 bases left in between. The CDR3 is 14 residues long. The germline CDR1 and CDR2 sequences are DFQATT and SNEGSKA (reference sequence). DNA for the CDR3: TGCAGTGCCCCCTCGGGGGACCCAAGCGACGGCTACACCTTC. Translation gives CSAPSGDPSDGYTF.

The table lists this clonotype with many counts. This chain uses TRBV5-1 with TRBJ2-3, with 14 positions matching TRBD2. This CDR3 spans 17 amino acids. The ends lost 5 bases at V and 10 bases at J; junction bases unmatched: 15. Germline CDR1 reads SGHRS; CDR2 reads YFSETQ. CDR3 region: CASSPRTSGGHGIPQYF. As DNA, the CDR3 is TGCGCCAGCAGTCCGCGGACTAGCGGGGGGCATGGCATACCGCAGTATTTT.

This clonotype showed up just a few times. CDR3 bases: TGTGCCAGCAGCTTAGTAATTCGGGACATCTACAATGAGCAGTTCTTC. This translates into CASSLVIRDIYNEQFF. The rearrangement joins TRBV7-2 to TRBJ2-1, with D tentatively TRBD1 (6 bases). With 1 base removed from V and 3 bases from J, the gap between germline ends came to 13 bases. The CDR3 is made up of 16 amino acids. From germline, CDR1 is SGHTA and CDR2 FQGNSA.

This clonotype occurred a few times. This chain connects TRBV5-1 to TRBJ2-5; D is unresolved. V was clipped by 0 bases and J by 5 bases, with 14 bases between them. The CDR3 is made up of 15 amino acids. Germline lookup yields CDR1 SGHRS and CDR2 YFSETQ. CDR3 protein: CASSLAGQGMETQYF. DNA for the CDR3: TGCGCCAGCAGCTTGGCAGGCCAAGGAATGGAGACCCAGTACTTC.

This clonotype was counted ten times or more. This chain joins TRBV6-1 and TRBJ2-5; the match to TRBD2 covers 7 bases. The germline gives CDR1 MNHNS, CDR2 SASEGT. V was pared by 5 bases and J by 5 bases, with 8 bases of the junction left unmatched. CDR3 length: 14 amino acids. The CDR3 coding sequence is TGTGCCAGCAGTCCCGTAGCGGGCGAGGAGACCCAGTACTTC. It encodes CASSPVAGEETQYF.

This clonotype was counted at least ten times. CDR3 sequence: CASSRRPGTAPNPNTGELFF. The CDR3 DNA is TGCGCCAGCAGCCGCAGGCCCGGTACAGCCCCAAATCCTAACACCGGGGAGCTGTTTTTT. The chain has TRBV5-1 and TRBJ2-2; no clear D. Looked up from germline, CDR1 is SGHRS and CDR2 is YFSETQ. V was trimmed by 4 bases and J by 2 bases, leaving 27 bases between them. This CDR3 is 20 amino acids long.

The chain recombines TRBV5-1 with TRBJ2-1; TRBD1 aligns across 10 bases. Germline V gene sequence: CDR1 SGHRS, CDR2 YFSETQ. The ends lost 0 bases at V and 2 bases at J; junction bases unmatched: 2. This CDR3 comprises 16 residues. In nucleotides, the CDR3 is TGCGCCAGCAGCTTGGGCGGGACAGGGGCCTACAATGAGCAGTTCTTC. Amino acid sequence: CASSLGGTGAYNEQFF.

This clonotype was counted ten times or more. The chain couples TRBV28 to TRBJ2-1, with 9 positions matching TRBD2. With V trimmed by 6 bases and J by 3 bases, 3 bases remained unmatched. The CDR3 is 14 amino acids. Germline V gives CDR1 MDHEN, CDR2 SYDVKM. CDR3 DNA: TGTGCCAGCAGGGTAGCGGGAGACTACAATGAGCAGTTCTTC. This codes for CASRVAGDYNEQFF. Supplemented by reference TRBV28 and TRBJ2-1, the full variable domain reads DVKVTQSSRYLVKRTGEKVFLECVQDMDHENMFWYRQDPGLGLRLIYFSYDVKMKEKGDIPEGYSVSREKKERFSLILESASTNQTSMYLCASRVAGDYNEQFFGPGTRLTVL.

The table lists this clonotype with many counts. The chain employs TRBV20-1 and TRBJ2-3; D is undetermined. CDR3 length equals 15 residues. V lost 7 bases, J lost 1 base, and 18 bases lay in between. Germline values: CDR1 DFQATT, CDR2 SNEGSKA (reference sequence). The CDR3 nucleotides read TGCAGTGTACGGTCCCCCATCTCTGGCACAGATACGCAGTATTTT. Protein product: CSVRSPISGTDTQYF.

The chain recombines TRBV18 with TRBJ1-1; unclear D gene. Germline assignment: CDR1 KGHSH and CDR2 LQKENI. Trimming took off 0 bases at V and 0 bases at J, with 14 bases between the two ends. The CDR3 has 17 amino acids. CDR3 sequence: CASSPPGKGHMNTEAFF. CDR3 nucleotide sequence: TGTGCCAGCTCACCACCCGGGAAGGGCCACATGAACACTGAAGCTTTCTTT.

This clonotype was detected many times. V gene TRBV20-1 combines with J gene TRBJ1-1, with TRBD1 identical over 9 bases. Germline V gives CDR1 DFQATT, CDR2 SNEGSKA (reference sequence). The CDR3 covers 15 residues. The J segment lost 3 bases and the V segment lost 0 bases, leaving 5 bases of the junction unmatched. The CDR3 loop is CSARDRGQGYTEAFF. In DNA, the CDR3 is TGCAGTGCTAGAGATCGGGGACAGGGATACACTGAAGCTTTCTTT.

The rearrangement uses TRBV30 and TRBJ1-2, with 8 bases that match TRBD1. Germline lookup yields CDR1 GTSNPN and CDR2 SVGIG (reference sequence). J was trimmed by 7 bases and V by 3 bases; bases with no gene match: 7. The CDR3 extends over 13 amino acids. DNA for the CDR3: TGTGCCTGGAGCGGACAGGGCTCAAGTGGCTACACCTTC. It codes for CAWSGQGSSGYTF. Based on the CDR3 plus reference TRBV30 and TRBJ1-2, the full variable domain is SQTIHQWPATLVQPVGSPLSLECTVEGTSNPNLYWYRQAAGRGLQLLFYSVGIGQISSEVPQNLSASRPQDRQFILSSKKLLLSDSGFYLCAWSGQGSSGYTFGSGTRLTVV.

This clonotype was seen at least ten times. The V gene is TRBV5-1, the J gene TRBJ2-7, with a possible D match to TRBD1 (6 bases). In germline, CDR1 is SGHRS, CDR2 YFSETQ. The ends were cut back, 0 bases at V and 5 bases at J, with 15 bases in the middle. CDR3 length equals 15 residues. As DNA, the CDR3 is TGCGCCAGCAGCTTGGAATTCAGGGGCCACGACGAGCAGTACTTC. Its translation: CASSLEFRGHDEQYF.

This clonotype was recorded at least ten times. This chain joins TRBV27 and TRBJ1-2; D is undetermined. This CDR3 spans 14 amino acids. Deletions cut 3 bases from V and 2 bases from J, with 10 bases between. CDR1 is MNHEY and CDR2 is SMNVEV in the germline V gene (reference sequence). The DNA for the CDR3 is TGTGCCAGCAGTTTTTCCAGCCGGAACTATGGCTACACCTTC. It translates to CASSFSSRNYGYTF.

Notes on this clonotype: A much larger clone lies a single base off, so this may be a read error. V is TRBV7-9 and J is TRBJ2-7; no reliable D call. Germline V gene sequence: CDR1 SEHNR, CDR2 FQNEAQ (reference sequence). This CDR3 is 13 amino acids long. CDR3 nucleotide sequence: TGTGCCAGCAGAGGACGGAGCTCCTACAAGCAGTACTTC. Translation: CASRGRSSYKQYF.

This clonotype was seen many times. This chain connects TRBV20-1 to TRBJ1-5; D is uncertain. Trimming took off 4 bases at V and 5 bases at J, with 9 bases between the two ends. This CDR3 has 12 amino acids. Germline loops: CDR1 DFQATT, CDR2 SNEGSKA (reference sequence). The CDR3, as DNA: TGCAGTGCTACAGAGGAATATCAGCCCCAGCATTTT. Translation: CSATEEYQPQHF.

This clonotype was detected only a few times. This CDR3 reads CASSSLNNRGRRYEQYF. The CDR3 DNA follows: TGCGCCAGCAGCAGCCTGAACAACAGGGGACGACGTTACGAGCAGTACTTC. The chain links TRBV4-1 to TRBJ2-7; 7 nucleotides match TRBD1. Germline V gene data show CDR1 as MGHRA and CDR2 as YSYEKL. V was clipped by 5 bases and J by 4 bases; unmatched bases: 17. The CDR3 loop spans 17 amino acids.

The sample holds many counts of this clonotype. V is TRBV4-3 and J is TRBJ2-5; D is unclear. With 8 bases removed from V and 2 bases from J, the gap between germline ends came to 18 bases. CDR1 is LGHNA, CDR2 YSLEER, per germline. The CDR3 length is 15 residues. The CDR3 coding sequence is TGCGCCAGCTCCCTAGATGGAGCGAGACAAGAGACCCAGTACTTC. Amino acids: CASSLDGARQETQYF.

This clonotype was seen repeatedly, ten times or more. V is TRBV20-1 and J is TRBJ2-7; maybe TRBD2 (5 bases). Trimming cost V 4 bases and J 2 bases, with 18 bases left between them. The CDR3 has 15 residues. Germline lookup yields CDR1 DFQATT and CDR2 SNEGSKA (reference sequence). The CDR3 nucleotides are TGCAGTGCTATCCAGAGTTTATACGGGGCCTACGAGCAGTACTTC. Encoded protein: CSAIQSLYGAYEQYF.